A selection of T cell receptor beta chains follows, all from one sample in a study of T cells expressing NK-cell markers. From the 5' RACE reads, TCRdb lists one entry per CDR3 protein and no DNA. Here the sample table reports about 430,000 distinct CDR3 sequences. The source material was blood T cells: a sorted CD56 or NKG2C T cell subset, CD4+ or CD8+ T cells, or bulk PBMC T cells (not recorded which). The origin of the receptors is a woman in her forties or fifties in good health. Each CDR3 is given with its conserved first and last residue. Each record gives: J gene, V gene, CDR3 protein.

J gene: TRBJ2-3
V gene: TRBV13
CDR3 protein: CASSLTGIQDTQYF

J gene: TRBJ2-4
V gene: TRBV12-3/TRBV12-4
CDR3 protein: CASSSSGGIAKNIQYF

J gene: TRBJ2-3
V gene: TRBV24-1
CDR3 protein: CATSAMTGSPSSTDTQYF

J gene: TRBJ1-5
V gene: TRBV12-3/TRBV12-4
CDR3 protein: CASNNGGSNQPQHF

J gene: TRBJ2-7
V gene: TRBV20-1
CDR3 protein: CSALSPGEGSYEQYF

J gene: TRBJ2-7
V gene: TRBV20-1
CDR3 protein: CSARDLGTTGYEQYF

J gene: TRBJ2-1
V gene: TRBV10-3
CDR3 protein: CAISEKGSAYNEQFF

J gene: TRBJ2-6
V gene: TRBV6-6
CDR3 protein: CASSLGTSLSGAGANVLTF

J gene: TRBJ2-5
V gene: TRBV15
CDR3 protein: CATSRDRVPGETQYF

J gene: TRBJ2-2
V gene: TRBV18
CDR3 protein: CASSLKPNTGELFF

J gene: TRBJ1-1
V gene: TRBV11-2
CDR3 protein: CASSLDSTGSTEAFF

J gene: TRBJ2-3
V gene: TRBV20-1
CDR3 protein: CSATDRALGTDTQYF

J gene: TRBJ2-5
V gene: TRBV12-3/TRBV12-4
CDR3 protein: CASRADTQETQYF

J gene: TRBJ2-6
V gene: TRBV5-1
CDR3 protein: CASSLDSPLDVLTF

J gene: TRBJ2-3
V gene: TRBV10-3
CDR3 protein: CALGGTSTDTQYF

J gene: TRBJ2-1
V gene: TRBV12-3/TRBV12-4
CDR3 protein: CASSLAGLTNEQFF

J gene: TRBJ2-3
V gene: TRBV4-1
CDR3 protein: CASSPGKVSGSSTDTQYF

J gene: TRBJ2-3
V gene: TRBV6-5
CDR3 protein: CATTGPTDTQYF

J gene: TRBJ2-7
V gene: TRBV3-1
CDR3 protein: CASSQGLSAYEQYF

J gene: TRBJ1-3
V gene: TRBV24-1
CDR3 protein: CATSGPGTFGNTIYF

J gene: TRBJ2-1
V gene: TRBV5-1
CDR3 protein: CASTTDSGSYNEQFF

J gene: TRBJ1-2
V gene: TRBV5-1
CDR3 protein: CASSLGTGGNGYTF

J gene: TRBJ2-1
V gene: TRBV14
CDR3 protein: CASSLRAGATGNEQFF

J gene: TRBJ1-1
V gene: TRBV29-1
CDR3 protein: CSGARGGTEAFF

J gene: TRBJ2-7
V gene: TRBV4-2
CDR3 protein: CASSQLTGTGGTGGLIYEQYF